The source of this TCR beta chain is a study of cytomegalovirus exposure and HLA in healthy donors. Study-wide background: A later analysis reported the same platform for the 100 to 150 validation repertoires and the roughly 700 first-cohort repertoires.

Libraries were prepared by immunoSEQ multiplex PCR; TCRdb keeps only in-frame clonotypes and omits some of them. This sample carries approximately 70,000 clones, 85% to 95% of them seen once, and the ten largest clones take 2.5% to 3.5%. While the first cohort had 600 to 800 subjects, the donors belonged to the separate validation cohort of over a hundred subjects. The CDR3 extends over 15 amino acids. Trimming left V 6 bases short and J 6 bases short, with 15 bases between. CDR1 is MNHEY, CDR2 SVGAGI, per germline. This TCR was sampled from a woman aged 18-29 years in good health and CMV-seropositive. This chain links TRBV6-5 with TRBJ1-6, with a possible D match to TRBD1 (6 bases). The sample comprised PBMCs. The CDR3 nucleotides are TGTGCCAGCAGCCACAGGGAATCGCTTAATTCACCCCTCCACTTT. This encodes CASSHRESLNSPLHF.